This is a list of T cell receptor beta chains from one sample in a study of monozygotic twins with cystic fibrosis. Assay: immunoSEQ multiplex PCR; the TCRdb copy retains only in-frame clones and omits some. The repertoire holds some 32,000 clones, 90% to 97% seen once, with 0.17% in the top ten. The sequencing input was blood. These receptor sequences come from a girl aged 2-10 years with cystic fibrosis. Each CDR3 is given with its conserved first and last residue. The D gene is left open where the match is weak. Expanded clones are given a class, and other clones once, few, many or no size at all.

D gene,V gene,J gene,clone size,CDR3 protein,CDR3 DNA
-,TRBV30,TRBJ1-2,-,CAWSGWESNYGYTF,TGTGCCTGGAGTGGTTGGGAATCAAACTATGGCTACACCTTC
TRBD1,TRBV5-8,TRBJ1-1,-,CASSKSHRSTGVGTEAFF,TGTGCCAGCAGTAAATCTCACCGATCGACAGGGGTCGGCACTGAAGCTTTCTTT
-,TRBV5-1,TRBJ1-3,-,CASSLVRGDDTIYF,TGCGCCAGCAGCTTGGTTCGGGGGGATGACACCATATATTTT
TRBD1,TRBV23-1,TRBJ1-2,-,CASSQFSNTNRDSSVANYGYTF,TGCGCCAGCAGTCAATTTAGTAACACGAATAGGGACAGTAGCGTAGCTAACTATGGCTACACCTTC
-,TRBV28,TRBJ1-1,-,CASSYTMATEAFF,TGTGCCAGCAGTTACACCATGGCCACTGAAGCTTTCTTT
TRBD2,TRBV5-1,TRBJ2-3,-,CASSQLAGADTQYF,TGCGCCAGCAGCCAACTAGCGGGAGCAGATACGCAGTATTTT
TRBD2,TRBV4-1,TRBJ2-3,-,CASSQGVLLAGADTQYF,TGCGCCAGCAGCCAAGGAGTATTGTTAGCGGGGGCAGATACGCAGTATTTT
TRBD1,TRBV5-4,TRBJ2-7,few,CASSPGQGAREQYF,TGTGCCAGCAGTCCGGGACAGGGGGCTCGGGAGCAGTACTTC
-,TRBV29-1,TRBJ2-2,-,CSVELGSGTGELFF,TGCAGCGTTGAGTTAGGGTCGGGCACCGGGGAGCTGTTTTTT
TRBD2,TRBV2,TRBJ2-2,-,CASRLAEDNTGELFF,TGTGCCAGCAGACTAGCGGAAGATAACACCGGGGAGCTGTTTTTT
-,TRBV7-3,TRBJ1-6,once,CASSLYGDNNSPLHF,TGTGCCAGCAGCTTATACGGGGATAATAATTCACCCCTCCACTTT
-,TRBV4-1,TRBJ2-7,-,CASSPAPQYYEQYF,TGCGCCAGCAGCCCAGCCCCACAATATTACGAGCAGTACTTC
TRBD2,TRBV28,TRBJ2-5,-,CASSRPGTSLGETQYF,TGTGCCAGCAGTCGACCCGGGACTAGCTTGGGAGAGACCCAGTACTTC
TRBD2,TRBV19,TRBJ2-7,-,CASSTLAGVYEQYF,TGTGCCAGTAGTACCCTAGCGGGGGTTTACGAGCAGTACTTC
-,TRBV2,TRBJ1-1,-,CASRVIMNTEAFF,TGTGCCAGCAGAGTTATCATGAACACTGAAGCTTTCTTT
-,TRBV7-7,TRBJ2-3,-,CASSLGPLASDTQYF,TGTGCTAGCAGCTTAGGCCCGCTCGCCTCAGATACGCAGTATTTT
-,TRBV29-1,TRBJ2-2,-,CSVELGLATGELFF,TGCAGCGTTGAATTGGGGCTTGCCACCGGGGAGCTGTTTTTT
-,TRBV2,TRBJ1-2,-,CASSEGRIWVSDYGYTF,TGTGCCAGCAGTGAAGGGAGGATTTGGGTTTCGGACTATGGCTACACCTTC
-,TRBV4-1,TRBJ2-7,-,CASSQWRASGEKQYF,TGCGCCAGCAGCCAATGGCGGGCTTCAGGGGAGAAGCAGTACTTC
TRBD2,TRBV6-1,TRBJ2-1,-,CASSEAGPLLAGGLNEQFF,TGTGCCAGCAGTGAAGCAGGGCCCCTCCTAGCGGGAGGGTTAAATGAGCAGTTCTTC
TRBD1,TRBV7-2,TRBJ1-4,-,CASSLEGTGIGKLFF,TGTGCCAGCAGCTTAGAGGGGACAGGGATCGGAAAACTGTTTTTT
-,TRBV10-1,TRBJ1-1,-,CASRRTMDTEAFF,TGCGCCAGCAGAAGAACTATGGACACTGAAGCTTTCTTT
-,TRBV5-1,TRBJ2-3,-,CASSLAGLDTDTQYF,TGCGCCAGCAGCTTGGCGGGACTTGACACAGATACGCAGTATTTT
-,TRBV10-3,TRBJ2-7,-,CATGAATIPQEQYF,TGTGCCACGGGGGCCGCCACAATCCCTCAGGAGCAGTACTTC
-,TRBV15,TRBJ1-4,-,CATSRERANEKLFF,TGTGCCACCAGCAGAGAGCGGGCTAATGAAAAACTGTTTTTT
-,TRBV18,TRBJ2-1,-,CASSPDQTYNEQFF,TGTGCCAGCTCACCGGACCAAACCTACAATGAGCAGTTCTTC
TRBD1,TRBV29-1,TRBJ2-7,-,CSVTGVYVSEQYF,TGCAGCGTCACAGGGGTTTATGTGAGCGAGCAGTACTTC
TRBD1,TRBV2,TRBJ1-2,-,CASSGTGFNYGYTF,TGTGCCAGCAGTGGGACAGGCTTTAACTATGGCTACACCTTC
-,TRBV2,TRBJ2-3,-,CASNRKFTDTQYF,TGTGCCAGCAACAGGAAGTTCACAGATACGCAGTATTTT
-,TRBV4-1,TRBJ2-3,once,CASSQVGTWVDTQYF,TGCGCCAGCAGCCAAGTCGGGACTTGGGTGGATACGCAGTATTTT
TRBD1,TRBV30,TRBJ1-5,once,CAWSWGTGGQPQHF,TGTGCCTGGAGTTGGGGGACAGGAGGTCAGCCCCAGCATTTT
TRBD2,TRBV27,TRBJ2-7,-,CASSFRLAGAPGYEQYF,TGTGCCAGCAGTTTCCGACTAGCGGGAGCCCCCGGCTACGAGCAGTACTTC
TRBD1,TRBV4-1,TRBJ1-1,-,CASSRSSQGAGTEAFF,TGCGCCAGCAGCCGGAGCTCCCAGGGGGCTGGGACTGAAGCTTTCTTT
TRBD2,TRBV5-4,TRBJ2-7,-,CASSLGGAGDLYEQYF,TGTGCCAGCAGCCTCGGTGGGGCGGGGGACCTCTACGAGCAGTACTTC
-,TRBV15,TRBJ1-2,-,CATSRDPLLPNYGYTF,TGTGCCACCAGCAGAGATCCCCTCCTCCCTAACTATGGCTACACCTTC
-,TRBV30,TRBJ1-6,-,CACTSTVATSPLHF,TGTGCCTGCACATCAACGGTGGCTACTTCACCCCTCCACTTT
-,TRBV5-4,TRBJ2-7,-,CASSLAGTTLSYEQYF,TGTGCCAGCAGCTTGGCAGGGACAACCCTTTCCTACGAGCAGTACTTC
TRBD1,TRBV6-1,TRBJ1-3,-,CASILDRVGGNTIYF,TGTGCCAGCATTCTCGACAGGGTTGGGGGAAACACCATATATTTT
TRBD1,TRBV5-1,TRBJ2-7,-,CASSVGDRGYEQYF,TGCGCCAGCAGCGTGGGCGACAGGGGTTACGAGCAGTACTTC
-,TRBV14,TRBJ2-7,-,CASSKGGGGYEQYF,TGTGCCAGCAGCAAAGGGGGAGGAGGCTACGAGCAGTACTTC
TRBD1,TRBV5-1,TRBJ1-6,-,CASSPDREGSPLHF,TGCGCCAGCAGCCCGGACAGGGAAGGATCACCCCTCCACTTT
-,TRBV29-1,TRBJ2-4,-,CSVEDGLAPFPIQYF,TGCAGCGTTGAAGACGGGCTAGCTCCCTTCCCCATTCAGTACTTC
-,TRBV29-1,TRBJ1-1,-,CSVLGGNTEAFF,TGCAGCGTCCTGGGCGGGAACACTGAAGCTTTCTTT
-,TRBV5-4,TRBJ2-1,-,CASRKGGGGSYNEQFF,TGTGCCAGCAGAAAAGGGGGAGGAGGGTCCTACAATGAGCAGTTCTTC
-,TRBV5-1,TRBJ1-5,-,CASSPAGGGTGNQPQHF,TGCGCCAGCAGCCCGGCTGGTGGGGGTACGGGCAATCAGCCCCAGCATTTT
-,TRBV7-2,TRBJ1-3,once,CASSLAGGNTIYF,TGTGCCAGCAGCTTAGCGGGGGGAAACACCATATATTTT
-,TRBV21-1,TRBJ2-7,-,CASSHTLTSGSNHEQYF,TGTGCCAGCAGCCATACTCTGACTAGCGGGAGTAACCACGAGCAGTACTTC
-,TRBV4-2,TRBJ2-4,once,CASSQDRSGSKNIQYF,TGTGCCAGCAGCCAAGATAGGAGCGGGTCCAAAAACATTCAGTACTTC
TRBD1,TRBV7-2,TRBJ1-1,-,CASSFTGGPNVAFF,TGTGCCAGCAGCTTTACAGGGGGCCCTAACGTGGCTTTCTTT
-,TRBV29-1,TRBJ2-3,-,CSVGLHLTDTQYF,TGCAGCGTTGGGTTACATCTCACAGATACGCAGTATTTT